This T cell receptor beta chain stems from a study of Ad26.COV2.S vaccination and SARS-CoV-2 variants. Specified treatment: roughly 20 received Ad26.COV2.S at low or high dose, single or two shots; 5 received placebo; per-sample allocation not given. The study sampled participants on day 63 after the first vaccine or placebo injection. TCRdb keeps only in-frame clones here, not all; method: immunoSEQ multiplex PCR. The sample lists around 340,000 clones; around nine tenths were seen once. The germline V gene has CDR1 LGHNA and CDR2 YSLEER. V was clipped by 1 base and J by 8 bases, with 14 bases between them. The CDR3 consists of 14 residues.

The chain links TRBV4-3 to TRBJ1-2; D is uncertain. The receptor was derived from a person between 18 and 65 years old who received the Ad26.COV2.S COVID-19 vaccine or a placebo. The sequences come from peripheral blood, collected in a trial of Ad26.COV2.S vaccine versus placebo. In DNA form, the CDR3 reads TGCGCCAGCAGCCAAGGGGAACGGGGAAGGGGCTACACCTTC. Its translation: CASSQGERGRGYTF.